The 7 T cell receptor beta chains listed next were all sequenced from one sample in a study of blood T cell repertoires in COVID-19. TCRdb's table, derived via immunoSEQ multiplex PCR, lists solely in-frame clones and lacks some. The data show about 130,000 clones, approximately 83% seen once. Sequencing input: peripheral blood. These receptors were taken from a man at least 80 years old with active or convalescent COVID-19.

The J gene is TRBJ1-6, the V gene TRBV2; D is undetermined. Germline V gene lookup returns CDR1 SNHLY and CDR2 FYNNEI. V was trimmed by 7 bases and J by 7 bases, leaving 11 bases between them. The CDR3 totals 13 residues. The CDR3 spells CASIGIVNSPLHF. As DNA, the CDR3 is TGTGCCAGCATCGGTATAGTAAATTCACCCCTCCACTTT. Using reference TRBV2 and TRBJ1-6 for the parts outside the CDR3, the full variable domain is EPEVTQTPSHQVTQMGQEVILRCVPISNHLYFYWYRQILGQKVEFLVSFYNNEISEKSEIFDDQFSVERPDGSNFTLKIRSTKLEDSAMYFCASIGIVNSPLHFGNGTRLTVT.

This chain links TRBV29-1 with TRBJ1-5, with 7 nucleotides matching TRBD1. Per the germline V gene, CDR1 is SQVTM and CDR2 is ANQGSEA. V lost 5 bases and J lost 1; bases outside the gene matches: 2. The CDR3 is made up of 13 amino acids. As DNA, the CDR3 is TGCAGCGTTCGACAGGGCAGCAATCAGCCCCAGCATTTT. Its protein is CSVRQGSNQPQHF.

The chain has TRBV7-2 and TRBJ2-3, with TRBD2 matching 7 bases. V lost 2 bases, J lost 2 bases, and 10 bases stayed unmatched. This CDR3 comprises 17 residues. Germline loops: CDR1 SGHTA, CDR2 FQGNSA. The chain's CDR3 is CASSLIPTGGSTDTQYF. CDR3 in DNA: TGTGCCAGCAGCTTAATCCCAACGGGAGGTTCCACAGATACGCAGTATTTT.

The chain links TRBV5-1 to TRBJ1-1; TRBD1 aligns across 10 bases. The length of the CDR3 is 14 residues. Germline V CDR1 and CDR2: SGHRS, YFSETQ. V trimming: 4 bases; J trimming: 5 bases; junction bases outside the gene matches: 5. CDR3 sequence: CASSQDRGITEAFF. CDR3 in DNA: TGCGCCAGCAGCCAGGACAGGGGGATTACTGAAGCTTTCTTT.

DNA for the CDR3: TGTGCCAGCAGCCAAGATAGTCTGGGGGCCTGGACTGAAGCTTTCTTT. Translation gives CASSQDSLGAWTEAFF. This sequence joins TRBV3-1 (or the pseudogene TRBV3-2) and TRBJ1-1; D possibly corresponds to TRBD1 (6 bases). V lost 0 bases and J lost 5, with 16 bases in between. Per germline, CDR1 LGHDT and CDR2 YNNKEL (reference sequence). The length of the CDR3 is 16 residues.

V and J are TRBV6-1 and TRBJ1-3; D may be TRBD1 (5 bases). The V gene lost 0 bases and the J gene lost 0 bases, with 18 bases spanning the gap. CDR1 and CDR2 (germline): MNHNS, SASEGT. This CDR3 region has 19 residues. The DNA for the CDR3 is TGTGCCAGCAGTGAAGCGCTTCTTGGGGGGGGACTCTCTGGAAACACCATATATTTT. It is translated as CASSEALLGGGLSGNTIYF.

This clone appeared a single time. This chain connects TRBV6-5 to TRBJ2-1; 8 bases map to TRBD2. Germline CDR1 reads MNHEY; CDR2 reads SVGAGI. J gave up 9 bases and V 0 bases, and 7 bases lay outside the gene matches. The CDR3 length is 15 residues. CDR3 residues: CASSYSRTSLGEQFF. CDR3 in DNA: TGTGCCAGCAGTTACTCCCGGACTAGCCTAGGTGAGCAGTTCTTC.